This is a list of T cell receptor beta chains from one sample in a study of graft-versus-host responses after intestinal transplantation. Profiling relied on immunoSEQ multiplex PCR, and the TCRdb table lists in-frame clones only, not all of them. Among about 110,000 clones listed, around 94% were seen once. Antigens for these TCRs are unknown. This material consisted of unstimulated CD4+ T cells sorted from spleen or lymph node cells, taken before transplant. The receptors originated from a human donor who was the organ donor for an intestinal transplant. Both conserved end residues are part of each CDR3. The D gene is left open where the match is weak. Rows give clone size only sometimes, using once, few, many, or a class for an expanded clone.

j_call d_call clone_size v_call cdr3_aa cdr3_nt
TRBJ1-5 - once TRBV6-1 CASSRTGNQPQHF TGTGCCAGCAGTCGGACCGGGAATCAGCCCCAGCATTTT
TRBJ2-7 - few TRBV6-1 CASSHLVRSYEQYF TGTGCCAGCAGCCACCTGGTTAGGAGCTACGAGCAGTACTTC
TRBJ2-4 - - TRBV6-5 CASSAGFGDKNIQYF TGTGCCAGCAGCGCGGGATTCGGCGACAAAAACATTCAGTACTTC
TRBJ2-3 - - TRBV7-2 CASSLVATSTDTQYF TGTGCCAGCAGCTTAGTTGCGACTAGCACAGATACGCAGTATTTT
TRBJ2-1 TRBD2 few TRBV6-6 CASRLGLAPFF TGTGCCAGCAGACTTGGACTAGCGCCGTTCTTC
TRBJ2-7 TRBD1 - TRBV15 CATSRAGGQGAYEQYF TGTGCCACCAGCAGAGCGGGGGGACAGGGGGCGTATGAGCAGTACTTC
TRBJ1-1 - - TRBV9 CASSLWRNTEAFF TGTGCCAGCAGCTTATGGAGGAACACTGAAGCTTTCTTT
TRBJ1-2 - - TRBV6-5 CASRRLRDGNYGYTF TGTGCCAGCAGAAGACTCCGGGACGGAAACTATGGCTACACCTTC
TRBJ2-1 TRBD2 - TRBV11-2 CASSLAGGSHNEQFF TGTGCCAGCAGCTTAGCGGGAGGTTCCCACAATGAGCAGTTCTTC
TRBJ1-3 - - TRBV5-1 CASTTGIGNTIYF TGCGCCAGCACAACAGGGATTGGAAACACCATATATTTT
TRBJ1-1 - - TRBV28 CASSSGRANTEAFF TGTGCCAGCAGTTCCGGACGGGCGAACACTGAAGCTTTCTTT
TRBJ2-7 - - TRBV7-2 CASSLADRYEQYF TGTGCCAGCAGCTTAGCTGACAGGTACGAGCAGTACTTC
TRBJ2-6 - - TRBV25-1 CASSEPTGGPGANVLTF TGTGCCAGCAGTGAACCGACCGGGGGGCCTGGGGCCAACGTCCTGACTTTC
TRBJ2-7 - - TRBV6-5 CASSPRGGYEQYF TGTGCCAGCAGCCCCAGGGGGGGCTACGAGCAGTACTTC
TRBJ1-2 - - TRBV10-1 CASSEEQGSGYTF TGCGCCAGCAGTGAGGAACAGGGTAGTGGCTACACCTTC
TRBJ1-4 - - TRBV19 CASSITGTNEKLFF TGTGCCAGTAGTATAACAGGGACTAATGAAAAACTGTTTTTT
TRBJ2-1 - - TRBV27 CASSTTRKPLYNEQFF TGTGCCAGCAGTACAACTAGGAAGCCCCTCTACAATGAGCAGTTCTTC
TRBJ1-6 - - TRBV2 CASSPRGGDSPLHF TGTGCCAGCAGTCCGCGGGGGGGGGATTCACCCCTCCACTTT
TRBJ2-2 - once TRBV27 CASSSVALNTGELFF TGTGCCAGCAGTTCCGTAGCGCTGAACACCGGGGAGCTGTTTTTT
TRBJ2-4 - - TRBV9 CASSVVGDVQYF TGTGCCAGCAGCGTAGTTGGCGATGTTCAGTACTTC
TRBJ1-5 TRBD1 - TRBV19 CASSPTGGNQPQHF TGTGCCAGTAGTCCGACAGGGGGCAATCAGCCCCAGCATTTT
TRBJ1-5 - - TRBV19 CASSPHSSNQPQHF TGTGCCAGTAGTCCCCACAGTAGCAATCAGCCCCAGCATTTT
TRBJ2-7 - - TRBV29-1 CSAGGGYEQYF TGCAGCGCCGGGGGCGGCTACGAGCAGTACTTC
TRBJ2-3 - - TRBV30 CAWSVGFFGLGSRTDTQYF TGTGCCTGGAGTGTAGGTTTCTTTGGGCTGGGGTCCCGCACAGATACGCAGTATTTT